These 25 T cell receptor beta chains share one sample of origin, sequenced in a study of CD8 T cells in Susac syndrome. Reverse transcription of 0.5 to 1 ug RNA was performed with random hexamers. One entry per CDR3 protein, called by TCRdb with MiXCR from the immunoSEQ multiplex PCR reads. The data contain fewer than 85,000 distinct CDR3 sequences, roughly 95% of them singletons. Material for sequencing was CD8+ T cells from PBMCs. The receptors here all came from a human donor with Susac syndrome.

The CDR3 spells CASSHLPVQEYNQPQHF. The CDR3 DNA reads as TGCGCCAGCAGCCATCTCCCAGTACAGGAATACAATCAGCCCCAGCATTTT. The V and J genes are TRBV4-1 and TRBJ1-5; D may be TRBD1 (5 bases). The germline V gene has CDR1 MGHRA and CDR2 YSYEKL. This CDR3 region has 17 residues. Trimming shortened V by 3 bases and J by 3 bases, and 18 bases separated the two germline ends.

The rearrangement links TRBV12-3 or TRBV12-4 to TRBJ2-1, with a possible D match to TRBD1 (7 bases). The CDR3 consists of 15 residues. The ends were cut back, 1 base at V and 9 bases at J, with 16 bases in the middle. CDR3 in amino acids: CASSLGAGGIVEQFF. For the CDR3, the DNA is TGTGCCAGCAGTTTAGGGGCAGGGGGGATAGTTGAGCAGTTCTTC.

This chain uses TRBV2 with TRBJ1-2; D is unresolved. From germline, CDR1 is SNHLY and CDR2 FYNNEI. The V and J ends lost 7 bases and 0 bases respectively, with 6 bases between them. This CDR3 has 12 amino acids. DNA for the CDR3: TGTGCCAGCACCACAGCTAACTATGGCTACACCTTC. This translates into CASTTANYGYTF.

V is TRBV11-2 and J is TRBJ2-2; tentatively, D is TRBD1 (6 bases). This CDR3 spans 12 amino acids. Germline-derived CDR1 and CDR2 are SGHAT and FQNNGV. Between the trimmed V and J ends, which lost 6 bases and 10 bases, there was a span of 12 bases. CDR3 nucleotide sequence: TGTGCCAGCAGTGATGGACAGCTGGAGCTGTTTTTT. The encoded protein is CASSDGQLELFF.

V and J are TRBV9 and TRBJ2-7; maybe TRBD2 (5 bases). This CDR3 spans 13 amino acids. Germline CDR1 and CDR2: SGDLS and YYNGEE. Trimming removed 3 bases from V and 3 bases from J, with 10 bases in between. CDR3 nucleotides: TGTGCCAGCAGCGCCGGGGAGAACTACGAGCAGTACTTC. It is translated as CASSAGENYEQYF. The whole variable domain, remainder taken from reference TRBV9 and TRBJ2-7, is DSGVTQTPKHLITATGQRVTLRCSPRSGDLSVYWYQQSLDQGLQFLIQYYNGEERAKGNILERFSAQQFPDLHSELNLSSLELGDSALYFCASSAGENYEQYFGPGTRLTVT.

This clonotype has more than one count but fewer than ten. This rearrangement joins TRBV6-8 to TRBJ1-4, with TRBD1 matching over 8 bases. The germline gives CDR1 MNHGY, CDR2 SAAAGT. J was trimmed by 6 bases and V by 1 base; bases with no gene match: 4. The length of the CDR3 is 15 residues. CDR3 nucleotide sequence: TGTGCCAGCAGTTACTTGGACAGGGATGATGAAAAACTGTTTTTT. As protein: CASSYLDRDDEKLFF.

The chain couples TRBV7-6 to TRBJ2-1; 7 nucleotides align to TRBD1. The germline V gene has CDR1 SGHVS and CDR2 FNYEAQ. J lost 3 bases, V lost 4 bases, and 6 bases had no gene match. The CDR3 loop spans 15 amino acids. CDR3 loop: CASSYGQANYNEQFF. The CDR3 DNA reads as TGTGCCAGCAGCTACGGACAGGCCAACTACAATGAGCAGTTCTTC.

In its sample, this clonotype was seen a few times. CDR3 protein: CASRGDRGTAGYEQYF. The CDR3 nucleotides read TGTGCCAGCAGGGGAGACAGGGGGACGGCGGGCTACGAGCAGTACTTC. The chain links TRBV7-9 to TRBJ2-7; TRBD1 aligns across 9 bases. Germline CDR1 reads SEHNR; CDR2 reads FQNEAQ (reference sequence). V lost 6 bases to trimming and J lost 3 bases; unmatched junction nucleotides: 12. This CDR3 contains 16 residues.

This chain joins TRBV9 and TRBJ2-1, with TRBD1 as a possible D gene (7 bases). Germline V gives CDR1 SGDLS, CDR2 YYNGEE. The V and J ends lost 7 bases and 0 bases respectively, with 17 bases between them. The length of the CDR3 is 16 residues. The CDR3 is CASSEQGGLSYNEQFF. The CDR3 bases are TGTGCCAGCTCCGAGCAGGGGGGCCTCTCCTACAATGAGCAGTTCTTC.

The DNA for the CDR3 is TGTGCCACCAGCAGTGGAGAGGGTTGGGACTACGAGCAGTACTTC. Translated: CATSSGEGWDYEQYF. The chain carries TRBV15 and TRBJ2-7; maybe TRBD2 (5 bases). This CDR3 is built from 15 residues. Germline loops: CDR1 LNHNV, CDR2 YYDKDF (reference sequence). V was clipped by 3 bases and J by 3 bases, with 15 bases between them.

This chain uses TRBV20-1 with TRBJ2-7; TRBD1 agrees at 8 bases. The CDR3 consists of 13 residues. The V and J ends lost 1 base and 3 bases, in that order; junction bases with no gene match: 2. Germline V lookup: CDR1 DFQATT, CDR2 SNEGSKA (reference sequence). CDR3 nucleotides: TGCAGTGCTAGAGGAGGACAGGGCTACGAGCAGTACTTC. This encodes CSARGGQGYEQYF.

This clonotype was found once. The gene calls are TRBV19 and TRBJ2-7, with D perhaps given as TRBD1 or TRBD2 (5 bases each). CDR3 length: 15 amino acids. V was trimmed by 2 bases and J by 0 bases, leaving 11 bases between them. Germline V gene lookup returns CDR1 LNHDA and CDR2 SQIVND (reference sequence). CDR3: CASSIRGDSSYEQYF. Written as DNA, the CDR3 is TGTGCCAGTAGTATAAGGGGAGACAGCTCCTACGAGCAGTACTTC. The whole variable domain, remainder taken from reference TRBV19 and TRBJ2-7, is DGGITQSPKYLFRKEGQNVTLSCEQNLNHDAMYWYRQDPGQGLRLIYYSQIVNDFQKGDIAEGYSVSREKKESFPLTVTSAQKNPTAFYLCASSIRGDSSYEQYFGPGTRLTVT.

V gene TRBV5-1 combines with J gene TRBJ2-7; D may match TRBD1 or TRBD2 (5 bases each). V was trimmed by 2 bases and J by 3 bases, leaving 12 bases between them. Per the germline V gene, CDR1 is SGHRS and CDR2 is YFSETQ. This CDR3 region has 14 residues. This chain's CDR3 is CASSFGTDGYEQYF. For the CDR3, the DNA is TGCGCCAGCAGCTTCGGGACGGATGGCTACGAGCAGTACTTC.

The chain has TRBV5-1 and TRBJ1-4; TRBD1 matches 8 bases. The V gene end was trimmed by 4 bases and the J gene end by 7 bases; junction bases not matched to a gene: 9. The CDR3 consists of 15 residues. CDR1 and CDR2 (germline): SGHRS, YFSETQ. CDR3 sequence reads: CASSRRTGMSEKLFF. In nucleotides, the CDR3 is TGCGCCAGCAGCAGAAGGACAGGGATGAGTGAAAAACTGTTTTTT.

The genes are TRBV6-5 and TRBJ2-7; 12 nucleotides align to TRBD1. CDR3 length: 15 amino acids. V lost 2 bases to trimming and J lost 6 bases; unmatched junction nucleotides: 5. Per the germline V gene, CDR1 is MNHEY and CDR2 is SVGAGI. CDR3 in DNA: TGTGCCAGCAGTTACGCGGGACAGGGGGCGGCCGAGCAGTACTTC. Encoded protein: CASSYAGQGAAEQYF.

This sequence joins TRBV6-2 or TRBV6-3 and TRBJ2-7; maybe TRBD2 (6 bases). V was clipped by 6 bases and J by 4 bases, with 13 bases between them. The CDR3 covers 13 residues. Germline CDR1 reads MNHEY; CDR2 reads SVGEGT. The CDR3 coding sequence is TGTGCCAGCAGCCAGGACGGACTATACGAGCAGTACTTC. Translating it yields CASSQDGLYEQYF.

This chain uses TRBV13 with TRBJ2-7, with a tentative D call TRBD1 (6 bases). This CDR3 comprises 14 residues. The ends were cut back, 5 bases at V and 0 bases at J, with 11 bases in the middle. Germline loops: CDR1 PRHDT, CDR2 FYEKMQ (reference sequence). The CDR3 reads CASSGQGGSYEQYF. The CDR3 coding sequence is TGTGCCAGCAGCGGCCAAGGGGGCTCCTACGAGCAGTACTTC.

The genes are TRBV5-1 and TRBJ2-1, with TRBD1 as a possible D gene (5 bases). Trimming shortened V by 2 bases and J by 1 base, and 10 bases separated the two germline ends. Germline values: CDR1 SGHRS, CDR2 YFSETQ. The CDR3 contains 15 residues. The CDR3 DNA reads as TGCGCCAGCAGCTTCTGGCAGGGTTCCTACAATGAGCAGTTCTTC. Protein sequence: CASSFWQGSYNEQFF.

This rearrangement joins TRBV4-3 to TRBJ2-7; 7 nucleotides line up with TRBD1. Germline V gene lookup returns CDR1 LGHNA and CDR2 YSLEER. The CDR3 spans 15 residues. Unmatched junction bases numbered 3, after V lost 0 bases and J lost 1 base. The chain's CDR3 is CASSQEGTESYEQYF. The CDR3 bases are TGCGCCAGCAGCCAAGAAGGGACAGAATCCTACGAGCAGTACTTC.

The chain has TRBV28 and TRBJ2-7; 9 bases agree with TRBD1. Germline V gene lookup returns CDR1 MDHEN and CDR2 SYDVKM. The CDR3 runs 14 residues. J gave up 3 bases and V 3 bases, and 3 bases lay outside the gene matches. The CDR3 DNA reads TGTGCCAGCAGTTTTCGGGGACAGGGCTACGAGCAGTACTTC. Translated: CASSFRGQGYEQYF.

This chain joins TRBV7-8 and TRBJ1-2; D gene unclear. V was cut by 3 bases and J by 5 bases, with 10 bases left in between. Germline lookup yields CDR1 SGHVS and CDR2 FQNEAQ. The CDR3 extends over 13 amino acids. The CDR3 region is CASSLRTGYGYTF. CDR3 bases: TGTGCCAGCAGCTTGAGGACGGGTTATGGCTACACCTTC.

The chain links TRBV29-1 to TRBJ1-2; 8 bases agree with TRBD1. The J segment lost 5 bases and the V segment lost 3 bases, leaving 11 bases of the junction unmatched. The CDR3 loop spans 15 amino acids. The germline V gene encodes CDR1 SQVTM and CDR2 ANQGSEA. CDR3 residues: CSVDYRAGGYYGYTF. In nucleotides, the CDR3 is TGCAGCGTTGATTACCGGGCAGGGGGCTATTATGGCTACACCTTC.

On this clonotype: An end of the junction differs from the germline gene, which may be a read error. The chain combines TRBV6-4 with TRBJ2-4, with D unclear. The CDR3 length is 10 residues. The germline V gene has CDR1 MRHNA and CDR2 SNTAGT. In DNA form, the CDR3 reads TGTGCCAGCAGTGACTCCAGTCCCGACTTC. It encodes CASSDSSPDF.

The chain recombines TRBV29-1 with TRBJ2-7, with a tentative D call TRBD1 (6 bases). CDR1 SQVTM and CDR2 ANQGSEA come from the germline V gene. The V gene lost 6 bases and the J gene lost 4 bases, with 16 bases spanning the gap. CDR3 length equals 13 residues. The CDR3 nucleotides read TGCAGCGTCCTACAGGGTCCCCGTTACGAGCAGTACTTC. Protein: CSVLQGPRYEQYF.

The chain is built from TRBV20-1 and TRBJ2-1; TRBD2 agrees at 10 bases. The germline V gene has CDR1 DFQATT and CDR2 SNEGSKA (reference sequence). V dropped 8 bases and J dropped 6; count of bases not matched to a gene: 7. The CDR3 loop spans 13 amino acids. The CDR3 DNA follows: TGCAGTACCCCTAGCGGGGGACCCAATGAGCAGTTCTTC. Amino acids: CSTPSGGPNEQFF.